A single sample is the source of the 4 T cell receptor beta chains below, sequenced in a study of blood T cell repertoires in COVID-19. Only in-frame clones appear in the TCRdb table, and some are missing; sequencing was by immunoSEQ multiplex PCR. The sample consists of approximately 210,000 clones, about 85% of them appearing once. The source material was peripheral blood. Every receptor here comes from a human donor in a cohort sampled during active COVID-19.

The CDR3 is CASSYDGRGYNEQFF. As DNA, the CDR3 is TGTGCCAGCAGCTACGACGGGAGGGGGTACAATGAGCAGTTCTTC. The chain carries TRBV5-8 and TRBJ2-1, with 8 bases that match TRBD2. The CDR3 contains 15 residues. Per the germline V gene, CDR1 is SGHTS and CDR2 is YDEGEE. The V and J ends lost 3 bases and 4 bases, in that order; junction bases with no gene match: 6.

The V call is TRBV7-2, the J call TRBJ2-5, with D maybe TRBD2 (6 bases). V was clipped by 1 base and J by 4 bases, with 10 bases between them. Germline CDR1 SGHTA, CDR2 FQGNSA. The CDR3 extends over 14 amino acids. CDR3 DNA sequence: TGTGCCAGCAGCTTAGGGGGGGTTCGAGAGACCCAGTACTTC. This gives the protein CASSLGGVRETQYF.

CDR3 sequence (DNA): TGTGCCAGCAGTAAAACGGAGGGGTACAGGGGACGTGCTGGCTACACCTTC. Translation: CASSKTEGYRGRAGYTF. The chain combines TRBV21-1 with TRBJ1-2; whether TRBD1, the table's D call, matches the DNA was not checked. TRBV21-1 is listed as a pseudogene. CDR3 length: 17 amino acids.

The chain is built from TRBV6-6 and TRBJ2-2, with D tentatively TRBD1 (5 bases). Trimming stripped 8 bases from V and 4 bases from J, with 14 bases between. This CDR3 spans 14 amino acids. Germline CDR1 and CDR2: MNHNY and SVGAGI (reference sequence). For the CDR3, the DNA is TGTGCCAGCGGGTTTTCAGGGCCCACCGGGGAGCTGTTTTTT. Amino acid sequence: CASGFSGPTGELFF.